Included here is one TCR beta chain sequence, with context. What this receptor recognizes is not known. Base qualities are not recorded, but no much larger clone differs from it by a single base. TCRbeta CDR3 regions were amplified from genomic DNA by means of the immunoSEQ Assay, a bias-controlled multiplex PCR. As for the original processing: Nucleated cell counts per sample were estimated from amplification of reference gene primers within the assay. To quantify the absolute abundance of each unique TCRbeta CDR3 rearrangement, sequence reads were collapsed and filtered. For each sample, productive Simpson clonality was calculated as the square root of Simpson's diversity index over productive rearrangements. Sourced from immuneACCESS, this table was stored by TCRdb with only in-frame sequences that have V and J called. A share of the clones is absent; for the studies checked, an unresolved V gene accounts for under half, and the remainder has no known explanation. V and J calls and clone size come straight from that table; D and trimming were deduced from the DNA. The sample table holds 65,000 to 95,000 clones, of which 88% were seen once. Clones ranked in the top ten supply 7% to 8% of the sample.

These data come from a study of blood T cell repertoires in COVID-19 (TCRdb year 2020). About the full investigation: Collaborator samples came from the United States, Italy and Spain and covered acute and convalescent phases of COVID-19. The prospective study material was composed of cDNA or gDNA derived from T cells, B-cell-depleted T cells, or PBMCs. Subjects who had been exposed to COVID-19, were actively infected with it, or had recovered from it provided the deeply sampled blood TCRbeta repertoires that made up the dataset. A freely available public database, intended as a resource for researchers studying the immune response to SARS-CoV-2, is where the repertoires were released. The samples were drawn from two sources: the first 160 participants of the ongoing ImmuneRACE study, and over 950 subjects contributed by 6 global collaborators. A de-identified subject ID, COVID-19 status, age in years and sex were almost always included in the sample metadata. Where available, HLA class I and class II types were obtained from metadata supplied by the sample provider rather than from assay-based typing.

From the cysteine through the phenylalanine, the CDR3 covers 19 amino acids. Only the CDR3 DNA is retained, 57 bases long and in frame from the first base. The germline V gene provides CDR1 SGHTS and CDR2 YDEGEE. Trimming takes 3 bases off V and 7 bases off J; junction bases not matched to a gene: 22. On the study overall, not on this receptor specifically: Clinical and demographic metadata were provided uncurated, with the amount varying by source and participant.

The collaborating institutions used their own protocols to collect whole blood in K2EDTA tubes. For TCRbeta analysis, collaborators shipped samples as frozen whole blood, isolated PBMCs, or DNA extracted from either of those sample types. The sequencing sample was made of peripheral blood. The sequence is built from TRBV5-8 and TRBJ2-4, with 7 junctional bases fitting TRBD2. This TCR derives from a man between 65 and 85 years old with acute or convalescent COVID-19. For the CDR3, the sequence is CASSSWVRGVSTRGNIQYF. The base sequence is TGTGCCAGCAGCTCTTGGGTACGGGGGGTCAGCACGAGAGGGAACATTCAGTACTTC.